The present T cell receptor beta chain was sequenced within a study of cytomegalovirus exposure and HLA in healthy donors. CDR1 MNHEY and CDR2 SVGAGI come from the germline V gene. The CDR3 runs to 16 residues. V shed 3 bases and J shed 9 bases, with 18 bases lying between them. This PCR relied on a set of 60 Vbeta primers and 13 Jbeta primers. The method was immunoSEQ multiplex PCR; TCRdb's version includes in-frame clones alone and lacks a portion of them. In all, the sample yields approximately 190,000 clones. The chain has TRBV6-5 and TRBJ1-6; tentative D call: TRBD1 (5 bases). The sequenced sample consisted of PBMCs. The receptor comes from a boy aged 5 to 17 in good health and CMV-seronegative. This chain's CDR3 is CASSYSQRGTGSPLHF. The CDR3 DNA reads TGTGCCAGCAGTTATTCCCAACGGGGGACGGGTTCACCCCTCCACTTT.